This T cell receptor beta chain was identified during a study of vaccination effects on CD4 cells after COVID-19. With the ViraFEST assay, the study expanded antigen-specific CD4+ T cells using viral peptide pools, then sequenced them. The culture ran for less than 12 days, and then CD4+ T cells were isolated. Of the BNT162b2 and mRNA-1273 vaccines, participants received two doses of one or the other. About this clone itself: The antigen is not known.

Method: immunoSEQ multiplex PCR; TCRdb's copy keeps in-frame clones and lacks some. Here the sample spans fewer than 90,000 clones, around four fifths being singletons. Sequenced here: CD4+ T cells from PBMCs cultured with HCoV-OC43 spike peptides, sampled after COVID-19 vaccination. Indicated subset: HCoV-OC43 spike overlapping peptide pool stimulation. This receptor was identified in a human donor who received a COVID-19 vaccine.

The CDR3 spells CASSLYGLQETQYF. DNA of the CDR3: TGTGCCAGCAGCCTATACGGATTACAAGAGACCCAGTACTTC. The rearrangement joins TRBV7-2 to TRBJ2-5; D gene uncertain. The CDR3 is 14 amino acids. Germline assignment: CDR1 SGHTA and CDR2 FQGNSA. V dropped 5 bases and J dropped 2 bases, with 12 bases sitting between them. The variable domain in full, completed from reference TRBV7-2 and TRBJ2-5, reads GAGVSQSPSNKVTEKGKDVELRCDPISGHTALYWYRQSLGQGLEFLIYFQGNSAPDKSGLPSDRFSAERTGGSVSTLTIQRTQQEDSAVYLCASSLYGLQETQYFGPGTRLLVL.